The 3 T cell receptor beta chains below all came from one sample that was sequenced in a study of control samples from healthy donors and cancer patients. Method: immunoSEQ multiplex PCR; TCRdb's copy keeps in-frame clones and lacks some. The table has 120,000 or so clones, approximately 89% seen once. The sequenced sample was blood. All receptors come from a man in his fifties or sixties in good health.

This chain connects TRBV6-6 to TRBJ2-1; TRBD1 matches 11 bases. The V gene end was trimmed by 2 bases and the J gene end by 13 bases; junction bases not matched to a gene: 10. Per the germline V gene, CDR1 is MNHNY and CDR2 is SVGAGI (reference sequence). The length of the CDR3 is 15 residues. The CDR3 reads CASSYVGTGGTKQFF. The CDR3 DNA follows: TGTGCCAGCAGTTACGTAGGGACAGGGGGGACGAAACAGTTCTTC.

The chain combines TRBV15 with TRBJ2-1; D gene unclear. The CDR3 totals 15 residues. V was cut by 0 bases and J by 4 bases, with 10 bases left in between. Germline values: CDR1 LNHNV, CDR2 YYDKDF (reference sequence). CDR3 residues: CATSRDVAVYNEQFF. CDR3 sequence (DNA): TGTGCCACCAGCAGAGATGTGGCGGTATACAATGAGCAGTTCTTC.

The rearrangement joins TRBV5-8 to TRBJ2-1, with 8 positions matching TRBD2. The CDR3 covers 15 residues. With 5 bases clipped from V and 3 bases from J, the junction kept 7 bases outside the gene matches. CDR1 is SGHTS, CDR2 YDEGEE, per germline. For the CDR3, the DNA is TGTGCCAGCAGTGTTAGCGGGGTCATCTACAATGAGCAGTTCTTC. Its translation: CASSVSGVIYNEQFF.